The 24 T cell receptor beta chains in this list originate from one sample, sequenced in a study of blood T cell repertoires in COVID-19. This table comes from immunoSEQ multiplex PCR, and its TCRdb copy is limited to in-frame clones, with some not included. This sample has roughly 85,000 clones, with 80% to 90% found just once. The sequencing sample was made of peripheral blood. The origin of the receptors is a man aged 50-59 years with active or convalescent COVID-19.

V gene TRBV7-7 combines with J gene TRBJ2-2, with D tentatively TRBD1 (5 bases). This CDR3 region has 15 residues. Germline V gene lookup returns CDR1 SSHAT and CDR2 FNYEAQ (reference sequence). Trimming pared 5 bases from V and 1 base from J, leaving 11 bases between. CDR3 nucleotides: TGTGCCAGCAGCCATGGGGCAGGGAACACCGGGGAGCTGTTTTTT. Its translation is CASSHGAGNTGELFF.

The V and J genes are TRBV7-2 and TRBJ1-6; D unclear. The V gene's germline CDR1 is SGHTA and CDR2 FQGNSA. The CDR3 has 18 residues. Trimming removed 0 bases at V and 7 bases at J, with 19 bases between. CDR3 amino acids: CASSLAIRSTPGNSPLHF. In DNA, the CDR3 is TGTGCCAGCAGCTTAGCGATAAGAAGTACTCCGGGGAATTCACCCCTCCACTTT.

As DNA, the CDR3 is TGTGCCAGCAGCCTCCGACAGGGTTGGAGCTCCTACAATGAGCAGTTCTTC. Protein sequence: CASSLRQGWSSYNEQFF. The chain carries TRBV3-1 (or the pseudogene TRBV3-2) and TRBJ2-1; 7 nucleotides line up with TRBD1. Unmatched junction bases numbered 9, after V lost 4 bases and J lost 0 bases. The CDR3 covers 17 residues. CDR1 is LGHDT and CDR2 is YNNKEL in the germline V gene (reference sequence).

The chain employs TRBV27 and TRBJ2-1; D gene uncertain. CDR1 and CDR2 (germline): MNHEY, SMNVEV (reference sequence). V lost 3 bases to trimming and J lost 4 bases, with 7 bases between them. The length of the CDR3 is 13 residues. CDR3 coding DNA: TGTGCCAGCAGTTTCTCCGTATACAATGAGCAGTTCTTC. This encodes CASSFSVYNEQFF.

This clone was observed a single time. The rearrangement links TRBV25-1 to TRBJ2-7; D uncertain. CDR3 length equals 11 residues. The germline V gene encodes CDR1 MGHDK and CDR2 SYGVNS. The V end was cut by 5 bases, the J end by 2 bases, with 4 bases between. The DNA of the CDR3 is TGTGCCAGCAGTTCTACCTACGAGCAGTACTTC. Protein: CASSSTYEQYF.

This sequence joins TRBV19 and TRBJ1-1; the match to TRBD1 covers 8 bases. In germline, CDR1 is LNHDA, CDR2 SQIVND (reference sequence). The CDR3 covers 14 residues. J gave up 5 bases and V 6 bases, and 8 bases lay outside the gene matches. CDR3: CASRNQGARTEAFF. The CDR3 DNA follows: TGTGCCAGTAGGAATCAGGGGGCTCGAACTGAAGCTTTCTTT.

The chain is built from TRBV4-3 and TRBJ2-1; 10 bases are shared with TRBD1. The CDR3 sequence is 15 residues long. In germline, CDR1 is LGHNA, CDR2 YSLEER. V shed 0 bases and J 5 bases; nucleotides not matched to a gene: 1. CDR3: CASSQEDRGHNEQFF. DNA for the CDR3: TGCGCCAGCAGCCAAGAAGACAGGGGGCACAATGAGCAGTTCTTC.

This clone has more than one count but fewer than ten. V usage is TRBV19 and J usage is TRBJ1-5; 9 bases map to TRBD1. CDR1 and CDR2 (germline): LNHDA, SQIVND (reference sequence). The V and J ends lost 4 bases and 4 bases, in that order; junction bases with no gene match: 11. This CDR3 is 17 amino acids long. The CDR3 nucleotides are TGTGCCAGTAGTAGAACCACAGGGGGCTTAGGGAATCAGCCCCAGCATTTT. This sequence encodes CASSRTTGGLGNQPQHF.

This clone appeared once. The rearrangement joins TRBV3-1 (or the pseudogene TRBV3-2) to TRBJ2-5; perhaps TRBD1 as D (6 bases). V shed 4 bases and J shed 5 bases, with 14 bases lying between them. Germline CDR1 LGHDT, CDR2 YNNKEL (reference sequence). CDR3 length equals 14 residues. The CDR3 loop reads CASSPQQGTETQYF. Here the CDR3 DNA reads TGTGCCAGCAGCCCCCAACAGGGAACGGAGACCCAGTACTTC.

The J gene is TRBJ2-7, the V gene TRBV29-1; weak D call: TRBD1 (6 bases). The germline V and J ends were trimmed by 1 base and 2 bases, with 6 bases remaining between them. Germline V gene lookup returns CDR1 SQVTM and CDR2 ANQGSEA. This CDR3 comprises 12 residues. For the CDR3, the DNA is TGCAGCGTTGAAGGACAGGCCTACGAGCAGTACTTC. Translation: CSVEGQAYEQYF.

This clone was recorded only once. This chain uses TRBV6-5 with TRBJ2-2; a possible D gene is TRBD1 (8 bases). V was cut by 8 bases and J by 4 bases, with 17 bases left in between. CDR1 MNHEY and CDR2 SVGAGI come from the germline V gene. The CDR3 loop spans 15 amino acids. CDR3 amino acids: CASRPTGEGTGELFF. The DNA for the CDR3 is TGTGCCAGCCGACCGACAGGGGAGGGCACCGGGGAGCTGTTTTTT.

This sequence joins TRBV7-9 and TRBJ1-6; tentative D call: TRBD1 (5 bases). Germline-derived CDR1 and CDR2 are SEHNR and FQNEAQ (reference sequence). The CDR3 has 13 residues. V was cut by 5 bases and J by 13 bases, with 15 bases left in between. In DNA, the CDR3 is TGTGCCAGCAGCCCACAGGAGACTCATCCCCTCCACTTT. Encoded protein: CASSPQETHPLHF.

This sequence joins TRBV18 and TRBJ1-3; 7 bases map to TRBD1. CDR1 and CDR2 (germline): KGHSH, LQKENI. The CDR3 extends over 16 amino acids. J was trimmed by 3 bases and V by 1 base; bases with no gene match: 6. In DNA, the CDR3 is TGTGCCAGCTCACCACGAGGACAGGCTGTTGGAAACACCATATATTTT. This translates into CASSPRGQAVGNTIYF.

The rearrangement links TRBV30 to TRBJ2-7; 7 nucleotides align to TRBD2. The CDR3 has 15 residues. The ends lost 1 base at V and 0 bases at J; junction bases unmatched: 6. Germline V lookup: CDR1 GTSNPN, CDR2 SVGIG (reference sequence). CDR3 in amino acids: CAWSDRGRVSYEQYF. DNA of the CDR3: TGTGCCTGGAGTGACCGGGGGAGGGTCTCCTACGAGCAGTACTTC.

This clone has more than one count but fewer than ten. The chain has TRBV28 and TRBJ1-1; D is undetermined. With 5 bases removed from V and 5 bases from J, the gap between germline ends came to 15 bases. The CDR3 has 14 amino acids. Germline V CDR1 and CDR2: MDHEN, SYDVKM. The CDR3 bases are TGTGCCAGCAGTCCCCCCCGGGCGGGGACTGAAGCTTTCTTT. This translates into CASSPPRAGTEAFF.

The chain is built from TRBV7-9 and TRBJ1-1; tentative D call: TRBD1 (6 bases). V was trimmed by 3 bases and J by 3 bases, leaving 14 bases between them. The CDR3 runs 15 residues. Germline V CDR1 and CDR2: SEHNR, FQNEAQ (reference sequence). CDR3 in amino acids: CASSFTTPGDTEAFF. DNA of the CDR3: TGTGCCAGCAGCTTCACCACCCCAGGGGACACTGAAGCTTTCTTT.

V usage is TRBV9 and J usage is TRBJ2-5; no firm D call. This CDR3 is built from 16 residues. Germline CDR1 is SGDLS and CDR2 is YYNGEE. Trimming pared 0 bases from V and 1 base from J, leaving 13 bases between. Written as DNA, the CDR3 is TGTGCCAGCAGCGTAGAGCCTCGAGGCCCCCAAGAGACCCAGTACTTC. It is translated as CASSVEPRGPQETQYF.

The chain combines TRBV10-1 with TRBJ2-3, with 12 bases that match TRBD2. The junction had 8 bases not matched to a gene; V was cut back by 2 bases and J by 8 bases. CDR3 length: 16 residues. Germline-derived CDR1 and CDR2 are WNHNN and SYGVQD (reference sequence). CDR3 sequence reads: CASSEASGRAVGTQYF. CDR3 DNA sequence: TGCGCCAGCAGTGAGGCTAGCGGGAGGGCCGTTGGTACGCAGTATTTT.

V is TRBV5-5 and J is TRBJ1-1; D possibly corresponds to TRBD1 (5 bases). V lost 0 bases and J lost 4, with 10 bases in between. The CDR3 loop spans 14 amino acids. Germline CDR1 SGHKS, CDR2 YYEKEE (reference sequence). The CDR3 DNA sequence: TGTGCCAGCAGCTTGGGTGGGGCGTCCACTGAAGCTTTCTTT. Amino acids: CASSLGGASTEAFF.

The genes are TRBV11-2 and TRBJ2-5, with a weak D call TRBD2 (5 bases). In germline, CDR1 is SGHAT, CDR2 FQNNGV. This CDR3 region has 11 residues. V dropped 6 bases and J dropped 10 bases, with 12 bases sitting between them. CDR3 DNA sequence: TGTGCCAGCAGTTTCCGTGAGGGCCAGTACTTC. It specifies CASSFREGQYF.

This chain uses TRBV19 with TRBJ1-1; no reliable D call. The V end lost 3 bases, the J end lost 4 bases, and 12 bases lay between the germline ends. This CDR3 is 14 amino acids long. Germline V gives CDR1 LNHDA, CDR2 SQIVND (reference sequence). Written as DNA, the CDR3 is TGTGCCAGTAGTATGGACCCCGGAGGCACTGAAGCTTTCTTT. The encoded protein is CASSMDPGGTEAFF.

This chain connects TRBV6-5 to TRBJ2-1; D is perhaps TRBD1 (5 bases). V lost 7 bases and J lost 8, with 18 bases in between. This CDR3 comprises 14 residues. Germline loops: CDR1 MNHEY, CDR2 SVGAGI. The DNA for the CDR3 is TGTGCCAGCATCCGGGCAGGGTTCGAAGATGAGCAGTTCTTC. Its translation is CASIRAGFEDEQFF.

The J gene is TRBJ2-1, the V gene TRBV4-2; 8 bases agree with TRBD2. The CDR3 extends over 16 amino acids. V trimming: 3 bases; J trimming: 4 bases; junction bases outside the gene matches: 8. Germline V CDR1 and CDR2: LGHNA, YNFKEQ. For the CDR3, the DNA is TGTGCCAGCAGCCAGACCGCAGCGGGAGTTTACAATGAGCAGTTCTTC. As protein: CASSQTAAGVYNEQFF.

The chain couples TRBV12-5 to TRBJ1-3, with TRBD1 matching over 7 bases. The J segment lost 6 bases and the V segment lost 6 bases, leaving 8 bases of the junction unmatched. This CDR3 has 14 residues. The V gene's germline CDR1 is LGHNT and CDR2 FRNRAP. The CDR3 protein is CASGKGTDINTIYF. The CDR3 DNA follows: TGTGCTAGTGGAAAAGGGACAGACATAAACACCATATATTTT.